One sample yielded the 23 T cell receptor beta chains listed below, sequenced in a study of cytomegalovirus exposure and HLA in healthy donors. Primers for the PCR totalled 60 Vbeta and 13 Jbeta. The protocol was immunoSEQ multiplex PCR, while the TCRdb copy is restricted to in-frame clones and leaves out a portion. Of 75,000 to 95,000 clones in the sample, roughly 73% were seen once. Material: PBMCs. The receptor source for this set is a male donor in good health and CMV-seropositive.

This chain links TRBV4-2 with TRBJ2-1, with D tentatively TRBD2 (5 bases). This CDR3 has 17 amino acids. CDR1 LGHNA and CDR2 YNFKEQ come from the germline V gene. Trimming shortened V by 1 base and J by 9 bases, and 22 bases separated the two germline ends. The CDR3, as DNA: TGTGCCAGCAGCCAAGGACGGGTCGGGATGGGGTTCGGTGAGCAGTTCTTC. Protein sequence: CASSQGRVGMGFGEQFF.

The chain is built from TRBV29-1 and TRBJ1-2; the D is unclear. This CDR3 is 13 amino acids long. V lost 7 bases, J lost 4 bases, and 16 bases lay in between. Per the germline V gene, CDR1 is SQVTM and CDR2 is ANQGSEA. Here the CDR3 reads CSAPQEASYGYTF. CDR3 DNA: TGCAGCGCTCCTCAGGAGGCTTCCTATGGCTACACCTTC.

The rearrangement links TRBV2 to TRBJ2-5, with TRBD2 matching over 8 bases. This CDR3 region has 13 residues. CDR1 is SNHLY and CDR2 is FYNNEI in the germline V gene. V shed 2 bases and J 9 bases; nucleotides not matched to a gene: 5. The CDR3 is CASSERAGLAQYF. The CDR3 coding sequence is TGTGCCAGCAGTGAACGAGCGGGACTAGCCCAGTACTTC.

This clone was seen a single time. Here the CDR3 DNA reads TGTGCCAGCAGGAGGGACACTGAATTCTACGAGCAGTACTTC. It translates to CASRRDTEFYEQYF. The chain is built from TRBV2 and TRBJ2-7, with D perhaps matching TRBD1 (6 bases). V gave up 6 bases and J gave up 3 bases, with 15 bases separating them. The CDR3 extends over 14 amino acids. The V gene's germline CDR1 is SNHLY and CDR2 FYNNEI.

The V and J genes are TRBV19 and TRBJ1-4; tentatively, D is TRBD1 (6 bases). V shed 3 bases and J shed 10 bases, with 9 bases lying between them. This CDR3 region has 12 residues. Germline-derived CDR1 and CDR2 are LNHDA and SQIVND (reference sequence). The CDR3 bases are TGTGCCAGTAGTATGCAGACAGGAAAACTGTTTTTT. Translated: CASSMQTGKLFF.

In this sample, this clone turned up a few times. The chain's CDR3 is CASSQVISGGPGEQFF. DNA for the CDR3: TGCGCCAGCAGCCAAGTAATTTCGGGAGGGCCTGGTGAGCAGTTCTTC. This chain joins TRBV4-1 and TRBJ2-1; 8 bases agree with TRBD2. This CDR3 has 16 residues. Trimming cost V 1 base and J 9 bases; bases outside gene matches: 11. The V gene's germline CDR1 is MGHRA and CDR2 YSYEKL.

This clone appeared a single time. This sequence joins TRBV9 and TRBJ2-7; TRBD1 might be the D (5 bases). The germline gives CDR1 SGDLS, CDR2 YYNGEE. The CDR3 sequence is 14 residues long. The ends were cut back, 3 bases at V and 0 bases at J, with 10 bases in the middle. CDR3 sequence: CASSATGSSYEQYF. DNA for the CDR3: TGTGCCAGCAGCGCCACAGGTAGCTCCTACGAGCAGTACTTC.

The J gene is TRBJ1-2, the V gene TRBV28, with 8 bases matching TRBD1. The CDR3 is made up of 15 amino acids. The germline V gene has CDR1 MDHEN and CDR2 SYDVKM. The V gene end was trimmed by 7 bases and the J gene end by 7 bases; junction bases not matched to a gene: 14. CDR3 sequence reads: CASTLAGTGGFGYTF. For the CDR3, the DNA is TGTGCCAGCACCCTAGCAGGGACAGGCGGGTTTGGCTACACCTTC.

The chain joins TRBV7-2 to TRBJ1-3; 7 nucleotides line up with TRBD1. Losses at the gene ends were 5 bases for V and 3 bases for J; bases not matched to a gene: 4. CDR1 is SGHTA and CDR2 is FQGNSA in the germline V gene. This CDR3 region has 14 residues. CDR3 sequence: CASSPTGIGNTIYF. The CDR3 DNA follows: TGTGCCAGCAGCCCGACAGGGATTGGAAACACCATATATTTT.

The rearrangement links TRBV7-9 to TRBJ1-5; D may be TRBD1 (5 bases). This CDR3 has 18 residues. Trimming removed 3 bases at V and 3 bases at J, with 21 bases between. Germline loops: CDR1 SEHNR, CDR2 FQNEAQ (reference sequence). CDR3 DNA: TGTGCCAGCAGCTTTTTCTCGATCCAGGGCCGTTCCAATCAGCCCCAGCATTTT. Protein product: CASSFFSIQGRSNQPQHF.

The chain is built from TRBV28 and TRBJ2-2; 7 positions agree with TRBD1. J was trimmed by 5 bases and V by 8 bases; bases with no gene match: 11. The germline CDR1 and CDR2 sequences are MDHEN and SYDVKM. This CDR3 contains 15 residues. CDR3 residues: CASCWRQGSTGELFF. CDR3 in DNA: TGTGCCAGCTGTTGGAGACAGGGCAGTACCGGGGAGCTGTTTTTT.

The rearrangement links TRBV5-5 to TRBJ2-6; D might be TRBD1 (6 bases). Germline lookup yields CDR1 SGHKS and CDR2 YYEKEE (reference sequence). The CDR3 loop spans 17 amino acids. V lost 4 bases and J 2 bases, leaving 16 bases between the germline ends. The CDR3 region is CASSLQGLGAGANVLTF. In DNA, the CDR3 is TGTGCCAGCAGCCTGCAGGGGTTGGGAGCTGGGGCCAACGTCCTGACTTTC.

In its sample, this clone was seen once. The rearrangement joins TRBV5-1 to TRBJ2-6; 15 nucleotides match TRBD2. The ends lost 6 bases at V and 4 bases at J; junction bases unmatched: 8. The CDR3 is 18 amino acids. Germline CDR1 is SGHRS and CDR2 is YFSETQ. CDR3: CASTNGLAGGLGANVLTF. The CDR3 region has the DNA TGCGCCAGCACCAACGGACTAGCGGGAGGGCTCGGGGCCAACGTCCTGACTTTC.

The chain is built from TRBV27 and TRBJ2-1; no reliable D call. The CDR3 has 17 residues. From germline, CDR1 is MNHEY and CDR2 SMNVEV (reference sequence). V was shortened by 0 bases and J by 6 bases, with 18 bases between the two germline ends. CDR3 sequence: CASSLSPLSDRVNEQFF. DNA of the CDR3: TGTGCCAGCAGTTTATCGCCCCTTAGTGATCGGGTCAATGAGCAGTTCTTC.

V usage is TRBV6-1 and J usage is TRBJ2-7; TRBD1 aligns across 12 bases. Per the germline V gene, CDR1 is MNHNS and CDR2 is SASEGT. The CDR3 runs to 14 residues. With 8 bases clipped from V and 6 bases from J, the junction kept 8 bases outside the gene matches. The CDR3 reads CASQGQGAWVEQYF. The CDR3 nucleotides are TGTGCCAGCCAGGGACAGGGGGCTTGGGTCGAGCAGTACTTC.

This chain links TRBV9 with TRBJ2-4; D not certain. Trimming took off 3 bases at V and 0 bases at J, with 13 bases between the two ends. This CDR3 comprises 16 residues. The germline V gene has CDR1 SGDLS and CDR2 YYNGEE. CDR3 coding DNA: TGTGCCAGCAGCGCGCAGACTCAATTAGCCAAAAACATTCAGTACTTC. Encoded protein: CASSAQTQLAKNIQYF.

The DNA of the CDR3 is TGTGCCAGCAGCGCCGGGACAGGGGCGGTAAAACTGTTTTTT. Translating it yields CASSAGTGAVKLFF. V and J are TRBV5-4 and TRBJ1-4, with 10 bases identical to TRBD1. The trim removed 4 bases at V and 10 bases at J, leaving 7 bases unmatched. Germline V lookup: CDR1 SGHNT, CDR2 YYREEE (reference sequence). This CDR3 spans 14 amino acids.

The rearrangement links TRBV2 to TRBJ2-7; 9 bases align to TRBD1. J lost 6 bases, V lost 4 bases, and 10 bases had no gene match. The CDR3 is made up of 15 amino acids. The V gene's germline CDR1 is SNHLY and CDR2 FYNNEI. The CDR3 here is CASSAPGQGFREQYF. DNA for the CDR3: TGTGCCAGCAGTGCACCGGGACAGGGCTTTCGCGAGCAGTACTTC.

This clone was seen a handful of times. The V and J genes are TRBV5-6 and TRBJ2-1; 12 bases are shared with TRBD2. The V and J ends lost 0 bases and 8 bases, in that order; junction bases with no gene match: 6. This CDR3 contains 16 residues. Germline CDR1 reads SGHDT; CDR2 reads YYEEEE. In nucleotides, the CDR3 is TGTGCCAGCAGCTTGGTCCCGGGACTAGCGGGCGATGAGCAGTTCTTC. Translation gives CASSLVPGLAGDEQFF.

This clone was picked up a small number of times. CDR3 in amino acids: CASSQDATGDQPQHF. In DNA form, the CDR3 reads TGTGCCAGCAGCCAAGATGCGACAGGGGATCAGCCCCAGCATTTT. The rearrangement joins TRBV4-2 to TRBJ1-5; TRBD1 matches at 8 bases. Unmatched junction bases numbered 3, after V lost 0 bases and J lost 5 bases. There are 15 residues in the CDR3. Germline V gives CDR1 LGHNA, CDR2 YNFKEQ.

This chain joins TRBV7-9 and TRBJ2-6; D may be TRBD2 (5 bases). This CDR3 has 19 residues. The ends were cut back, 2 bases at V and 0 bases at J, with 17 bases in the middle. Germline V CDR1 and CDR2: SEHNR, FQNEAQ (reference sequence). CDR3 residues: CASSLPAARSSSGANVLTF. DNA for the CDR3: TGTGCCAGCAGCTTACCAGCGGCGAGGTCAAGCTCTGGGGCCAACGTCCTGACTTTC.

The gene calls are TRBV21-1 and TRBJ2-5; TRBD1 is the table's D call and was not checked against the DNA. TRBV21-1 is described as a pseudogene. This CDR3 contains 12 residues. This CDR3 reads CASSRQKETQYF. DNA of the CDR3: TGTGCCAGCAGCCGACAGAAAGAGACCCAGTACTTC.

This clone was seen a few times. The CDR3 region is CASSTRLAGTYEQYF. CDR3 bases: TGTGCCAGCAGCACCCGACTAGCGGGGACCTACGAGCAGTACTTC. The rearrangement links TRBV13 to TRBJ2-7; 11 positions agree with TRBD2. Germline values: CDR1 PRHDT, CDR2 FYEKMQ (reference sequence). J lost 2 bases, V lost 5 bases, and 5 bases had no gene match. The CDR3 runs to 15 residues. Together with reference TRBV13 and TRBJ2-7, the CDR3 gives the full variable domain: AAGVIQSPRHLIKEKRETATLKCYPIPRHDTVYWYQQGPGQDPQFLISFYEKMQSDKGSIPDRFSAQQFSDYHSELNMSSLELGDSALYFCASSTRLAGTYEQYFGPGTRLTVT.